This T cell receptor beta chain is drawn from a study of cytomegalovirus exposure and HLA in healthy donors. The CDR3 consists of 14 residues. Germline CDR1 and CDR2: ENHRY and SYGVKD. V shed 6 bases, J shed 3 bases, and the junction held 1 base outside the gene matches. On this clone itself: Its antigen is currently unknown.

The PCR employed 60 Vbeta primers together with 13 Jbeta primers. Clones were sequenced by immunoSEQ multiplex PCR, and TCRdb holds only the in-frame ones, with some missing. The top ten clones hold around 1.9% of a sample with 150,000 to 180,000 clones, 70% to 80% of them seen once. The study's findings and limits: Sequence variants that were highly shared formed a cluster that was likely a sequencing artifact.

This TCR derives from a man in his thirties or forties in good health and CMV-seronegative. The V gene is TRBV10-3, the J gene TRBJ2-5, with 13 bases lining up with TRBD2. The sequenced sample consisted of PBMCs. Here the CDR3 DNA reads TGTGCCATCAGCGGGACTAGCGGGGAAGAGACCCAGTACTTC. Translating it yields CAISGTSGEETQYF.